The sequence of this T cell receptor beta chain was determined in a study of blood T cell repertoires in COVID-19. Study-level information: Collection of acute and convalescent COVID-19 samples took place in the United States, Italy and Spain. Sources were T cells, B-cell-depleted T cells, or PBMCs; the material itself was cDNA or gDNA.

Original analysis: Amplification of reference gene primers provided the estimated nucleated cell counts. Sequenced by immunoSEQ multiplex PCR; TCRdb stores in-frame clones only, minus some. V, J and clone size were drawn from that table, and D and trimming were deduced from the DNA. The top ten clones hold 3% to 4% of a sample with approximately 140,000 clones, 70% to 90% of them seen once. Germline CDR1 reads SGHVS; CDR2 reads FNYEAQ. V shed 5 bases and J shed 3 bases, with 8 bases lying between them. The CDR3 covers 12 residues. Specimen: peripheral blood. This chain joins TRBV7-6 and TRBJ2-7; perhaps TRBD1 as D (5 bases). This clonotype originated in a man aged 65-85 years with acute or convalescent COVID-19. CDR3 region: CASSHDSYEQYF. CDR3 coding DNA: TGTGCCAGCAGCCATGACAGCTACGAGCAGTACTTC. Full variable domain (outside the CDR3, taken from reference TRBV7-6 and TRBJ2-7): GAGVSQSPRYKVTKRGQDVALRCDPISGHVSLYWYRQALGQGPEFLTYFNYEAQQDKSGLPNDRFSAERPEGSISTLTIQRTEQRDSAMYRCASSHDSYEQYFGPGTRLTVT.